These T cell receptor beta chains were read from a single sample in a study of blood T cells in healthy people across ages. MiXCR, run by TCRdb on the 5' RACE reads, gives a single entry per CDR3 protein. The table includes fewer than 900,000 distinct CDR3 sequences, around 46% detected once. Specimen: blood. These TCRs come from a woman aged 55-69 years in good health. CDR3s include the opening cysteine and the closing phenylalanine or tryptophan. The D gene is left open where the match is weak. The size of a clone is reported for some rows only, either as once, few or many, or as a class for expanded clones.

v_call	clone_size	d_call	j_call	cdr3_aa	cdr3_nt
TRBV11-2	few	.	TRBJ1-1	CASRPPFRRTEAFF	TGTGCCAGCAGACCTCCTTTTAGGCGGACTGAAGCTTTCTTT
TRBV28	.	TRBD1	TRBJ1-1	CASKRDRERNTEAFF	TGTGCCAGCAAAAGGGACAGGGAAAGGAACACTGAAGCTTTCTTT
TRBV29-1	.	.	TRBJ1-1	CSVTPGWGPNGEAFF	TGCAGCGTTACTCCAGGGTGGGGGCCTAACGGTGAAGCTTTCTTT
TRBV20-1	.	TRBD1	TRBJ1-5	CSASTGGNQPQHF	TGCAGTGCTAGCACAGGGGGCAATCAGCCCCAGCATTTT
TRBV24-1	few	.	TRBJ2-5	CATSVLGGGQETQYF	TGTGCCACCAGTGTCCTGGGGGGCGGACAAGAGACCCAGTACTTC
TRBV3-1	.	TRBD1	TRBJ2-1	CASSQRVGQGHNEQFF	TGTGCCAGCAGCCAAAGGGTTGGACAGGGCCACAATGAGCAGTTCTTC
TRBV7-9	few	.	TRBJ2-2	CASSTRTNTGELFF	TGTGCCAGCAGCACCCGAACGAACACCGGGGAGCTGTTTTTT
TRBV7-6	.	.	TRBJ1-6	CASGRGMDSPLHF	TGTGCCAGCGGACGCGGGATGGATTCACCCCTCCACTTT
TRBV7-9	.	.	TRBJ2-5	CASSLDSFEETQYF	TGTGCCAGCAGCTTAGACAGTTTCGAAGAGACCCAGTACTTC
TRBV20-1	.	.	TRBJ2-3	CSVVGPGTDTQYF	TGCAGTGTCGTGGGGCCCGGCACAGATACGCAGTATTTT
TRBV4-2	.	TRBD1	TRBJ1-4	CAGSSTGGCAEKLFF	TGTGCCGGCAGCTCAACAGGGGGCTGTGCTGAAAAACTGTTTTTT
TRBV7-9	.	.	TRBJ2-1	CASSLAGATNEQFF	TGTGCCAGCAGCTTAGCGGGAGCCACGAATGAGCAGTTCTTC
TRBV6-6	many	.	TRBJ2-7	CASSYTRLGGGNEQYF	TGTGCCAGCAGTTACACTCGCCTTGGAGGTGGCAACGAGCAGTACTTC
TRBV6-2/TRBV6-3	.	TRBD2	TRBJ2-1	CATREDRIVSSYNEQFF	TGTGCCACCCGGGAGGACCGAATTGTGAGCTCCTACAATGAGCAGTTCTTC
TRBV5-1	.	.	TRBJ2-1	CASSLAPHEQFF	TGCGCCAGCAGCTTGGCTCCTCATGAGCAGTTCTTC
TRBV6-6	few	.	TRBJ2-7	CASTSSSSYEQYF	TGTGCCAGCACTAGTTCAAGCTCCTACGAGCAGTACTTC
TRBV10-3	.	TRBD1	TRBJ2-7	CAISNNRDRGLHEQYF	TGTGCCATCAGCAATAACCGGGACAGGGGTCTCCACGAGCAGTACTTC
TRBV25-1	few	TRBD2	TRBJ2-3	CASSERAGGPADTQYF	TGTGCCAGCAGTGAACGGGCGGGAGGGCCCGCAGATACGCAGTATTTT
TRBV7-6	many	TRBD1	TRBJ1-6	CASSRQGSGSPLHF	TGTGCCAGCAGCCGACAGGGATCCGGTTCACCCCTCCACTTT
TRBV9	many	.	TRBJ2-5	CASSVAGLGETQYF	TGTGCCAGCAGCGTGGCGGGTTTGGGAGAGACCCAGTACTTC
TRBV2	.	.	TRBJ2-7	CASSEGQRTQYF	TGTGCCAGCAGTGAAGGGCAGCGTACCCAGTACTTC
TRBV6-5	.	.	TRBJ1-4	CASSYGGGANEKLFF	TGTGCCAGCAGTTACGGCGGGGGCGCAAATGAAAAACTGTTTTTT
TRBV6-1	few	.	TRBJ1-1	CASSELAGNTEAFF	TGTGCCAGCAGTGAATTAGCAGGGAACACTGAAGCTTTCTTT
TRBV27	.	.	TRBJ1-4	CASSLERAGEKLFF	TGTGCCAGCAGTTTAGAGAGGGCCGGTGAAAAACTGTTTTTT
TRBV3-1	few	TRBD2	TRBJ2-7	CASSQRIVAGNYEQYF	TGTGCCAGCAGCCAAAGGATAGTAGCGGGAAACTACGAGCAGTACTTC
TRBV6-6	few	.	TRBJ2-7	CASSYSTGQLSSYEQYF	TGTGCCAGCAGTTACTCGACAGGACAGTTAAGCTCCTACGAGCAGTACTTC
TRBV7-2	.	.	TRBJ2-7	CASSKYNEQYF	TGTGCCAGCAGTAAGTACAATGAGCAGTACTTC
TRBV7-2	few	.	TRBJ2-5	CASSLGWGPGEPRETQYF	TGTGCCAGCAGCTTAGGGTGGGGCCCGGGAGAGCCCCGAGAGACCCAGTACTTC
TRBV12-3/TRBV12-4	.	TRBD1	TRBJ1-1	CASGPTGRNTEAFF	TGTGCCAGCGGCCCGACAGGGAGGAACACTGAAGCTTTCTTT
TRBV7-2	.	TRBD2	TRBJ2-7	CASSYESGEPYGQYF	TGTGCCAGCAGTTACGAGAGCGGGGAACCCTACGGGCAGTACTTC
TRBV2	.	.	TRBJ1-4	CASSSQEGEKLFF	TGTGCCAGCAGTAGCCAGGAAGGTGAAAAACTGTTTTTT
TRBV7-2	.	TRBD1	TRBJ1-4	CASSFDRGGEKLFF	TGTGCCAGCAGCTTCGACAGGGGGGGTGAAAAACTGTTTTTT
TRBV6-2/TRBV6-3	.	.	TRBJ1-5	CASSYSSGVFGNQPQHF	TGTGCCAGCAGTTACTCGTCAGGGGTCTTCGGCAATCAGCCCCAGCATTTT
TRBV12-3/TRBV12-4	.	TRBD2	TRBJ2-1	CASSWTSGGVDNEQFF	TGTGCCAGCAGTTGGACTAGCGGGGGGGTCGACAATGAGCAGTTCTTC
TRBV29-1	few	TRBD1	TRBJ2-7	CSVVRTGFLYEQYF	TGCAGCGTTGTAAGGACAGGGTTTCTCTACGAGCAGTACTTC
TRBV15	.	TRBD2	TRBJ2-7	CATISPTSGYYEQYF	TGTGCCACCATCAGCCCGACTAGCGGGTATTACGAGCAGTACTTC
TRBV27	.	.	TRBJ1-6	CASSPPRPDSPLHF	TGTGCCAGCAGTCCCCCCCGTCCGGATTCACCCCTCCACTTT
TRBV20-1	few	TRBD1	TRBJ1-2	CSASGRQGRAGYTF	TGCAGTGCTAGTGGGCGACAGGGGAGAGCTGGCTACACCTTC
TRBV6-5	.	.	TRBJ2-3	CASSPTGVLKDTQYF	TGTGCCAGCAGTCCGACTGGAGTCCTGAAAGATACGCAGTATTTT
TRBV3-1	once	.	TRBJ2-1	CASSQDGAGSDEQFF	TGTGCCAGCAGCCAAGATGGGGCGGGCAGCGATGAGCAGTTCTTC
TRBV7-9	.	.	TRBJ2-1	CASSLTTLAGNEQFF	TGTGCCAGCAGCCTGACGACATTAGCTGGCAATGAGCAGTTCTTC
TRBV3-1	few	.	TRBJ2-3	CASSSGVSTDTQYF	TGTGCCAGCAGCTCAGGGGTTAGCACAGATACGCAGTATTTT
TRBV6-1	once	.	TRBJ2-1	CASSDRTENYNEQFF	TGTGCCAGCAGTGATAGGACGGAAAATTACAATGAGCAGTTCTTC
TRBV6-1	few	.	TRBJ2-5	CASREGGETQYF	TGTGCCAGCAGAGAGGGCGGTGAGACCCAGTACTTC
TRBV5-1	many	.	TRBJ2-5	CASSTRPKETQYF	TGCGCCAGCAGCACCCGACCGAAAGAGACCCAGTACTTC
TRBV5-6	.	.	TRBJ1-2	CASSYRSVGRAHGYTF	TGTGCCAGCAGCTATCGGTCAGTAGGCAGGGCGCATGGCTACACCTTC
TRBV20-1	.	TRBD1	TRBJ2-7	CSARGSYWSTGDYEQYF	TGCAGTGCTAGAGGCTCCTATTGGTCAACAGGGGACTACGAGCAGTACTTC
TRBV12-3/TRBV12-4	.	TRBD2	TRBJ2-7	CASSVSLAGNEQYF	TGTGCCAGCAGTGTTTCACTAGCGGGCAATGAGCAGTACTTC
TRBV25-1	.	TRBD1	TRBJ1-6	CASSQTGFDNSPLHF	TGTGCCAGCTCTCAGACAGGGTTCGACAATTCACCCCTCCACTTT
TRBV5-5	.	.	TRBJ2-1	CASSLQGENEQFF	TGTGCCAGCAGCTTGCAGGGAGAGAATGAGCAGTTCTTC
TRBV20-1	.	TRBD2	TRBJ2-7	CSASLAGGTWEQYF	TGCAGTGCTAGCCTAGCGGGAGGTACTTGGGAGCAGTACTTC
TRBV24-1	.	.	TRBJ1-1	CATSPRMVLNTEAFF	TGTGCCACCAGCCCACGGATGGTCCTCAACACTGAAGCTTTCTTT
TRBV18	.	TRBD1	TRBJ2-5	CASSPTGAREETQYF	TGTGCCAGCTCACCGACAGGGGCGCGTGAAGAGACCCAGTACTTC
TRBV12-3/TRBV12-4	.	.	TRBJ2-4	CASTEAGRKQYF	TGTGCCAGCACGGAGGCCGGGCGTAAGCAGTACTTC
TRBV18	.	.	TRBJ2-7	CASSPVGQGYEQYF	TGTGCCAGCTCACCTGTGGGGCAGGGTTACGAGCAGTACTTC
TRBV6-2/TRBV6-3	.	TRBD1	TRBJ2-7	CASRGTDYEQYF	TGTGCCAGCAGGGGGACAGATTACGAGCAGTACTTC
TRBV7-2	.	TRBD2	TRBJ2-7	CASSLMGLASGSYEQYF	TGTGCCAGCAGCTTAATGGGACTAGCGAGCGGATCCTACGAGCAGTACTTC
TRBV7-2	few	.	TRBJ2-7	CASSVSGTQYNEQYF	TGTGCCAGCAGCGTATCCGGGACACAATACAATGAGCAGTACTTC
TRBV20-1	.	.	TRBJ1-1	CSARQGSDTEAFF	TGCAGTGCTAGACAGGGGTCGGACACTGAAGCTTTCTTT